This T cell receptor beta chain was identified in a study of long-term antiretroviral therapy in people with HIV. Study-wide results and limits: Spans of CDR3 length were tighter for HIV repertoires than for controls. Clones that had undergone expansion before ART dominated the repertoire at all time points. From about 2004 to 2018, blood was obtained, possibly while participants received older ART regimens.

In regard to this clone: Antigen unknown.

The assay, immunoSEQ v3.0, was run at survey level. TCRdb keeps only in-frame clones here, not all; method: immunoSEQ multiplex PCR. The top ten clones hold less than 2.5% of a sample with fewer than 25,000 clones, 90% to 95% of them seen once. Samples held roughly 0.95-10 million cryopreserved PBMC before DNA extraction. The CDR3 is made up of 16 amino acids. Germline values: CDR1 MGHRA, CDR2 YSYEKL. With V trimmed by 0 bases and J by 2 bases, 7 bases remained unmatched. This chain connects TRBV4-1 to TRBJ2-7; 7 nucleotides agree with TRBD2. The sequence was collected from a woman aged 45 to 65 with HIV. The sample here was unsorted PBMCs, taken almost 5 years after starting antiretroviral therapy. The CDR3: CASSQDPGGRAYEQYF. In DNA form, the CDR3 reads TGCGCCAGCAGCCAAGATCCCGGAGGGAGGGCCTACGAGCAGTACTTC.